This T cell receptor (beta chain) was recovered during a study of blood T cell repertoires in COVID-19. Libraries were prepared by immunoSEQ multiplex PCR; TCRdb keeps only in-frame clonotypes and omits some of them. The sample gives about 130,000 clones, roughly 80% of which show up once; 15% to 20% is in the top ten. The table lists this clone with a few counts. Clinical histories supplied by participants themselves formed the basis of cohort assignment. Two negative PCRs, clearance, or symptom resolution had been documented for recovered Cohort 3 donors. The CDR3 extends over 20 amino acids. V dropped 2 bases and J dropped 0; count of bases not matched to a gene: 16. Germline V gives CDR1 MNHNS, CDR2 SASEGT.

V gene TRBV6-1 combines with J gene TRBJ1-5, with 7 bases lining up with TRBD1. The source of this sequence is a young man who had recovered from COVID-19. Sequenced: PBMCs or T cells enriched from blood (not recorded which). The CDR3 nucleotides are TGTGCCAGCAGTGAACGTACAGGGGCTGACGGTCCTTATAGCAATCAGCCCCAGCATTTT. This gives the protein CASSERTGADGPYSNQPQHF.